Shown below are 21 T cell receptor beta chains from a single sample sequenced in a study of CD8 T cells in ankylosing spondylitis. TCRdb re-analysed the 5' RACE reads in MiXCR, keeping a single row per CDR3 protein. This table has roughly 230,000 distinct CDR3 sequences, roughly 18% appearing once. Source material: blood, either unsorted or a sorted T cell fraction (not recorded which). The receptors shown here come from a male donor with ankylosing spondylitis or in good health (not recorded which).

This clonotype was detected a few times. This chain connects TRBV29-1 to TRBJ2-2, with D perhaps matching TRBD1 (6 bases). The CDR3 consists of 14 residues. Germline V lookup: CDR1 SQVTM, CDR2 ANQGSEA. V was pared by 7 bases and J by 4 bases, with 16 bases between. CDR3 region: CSAWGRESTGELFF. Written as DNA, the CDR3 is TGCAGCGCCTGGGGGCGCGAGAGCACCGGGGAGCTGTTTTTT.

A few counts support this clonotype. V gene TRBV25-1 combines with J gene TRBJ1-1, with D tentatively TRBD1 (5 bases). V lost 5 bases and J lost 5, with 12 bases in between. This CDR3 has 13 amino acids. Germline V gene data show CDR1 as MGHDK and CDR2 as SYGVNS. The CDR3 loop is CASSTGVSTEAFF. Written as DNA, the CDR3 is TGTGCCAGCAGTACGGGGGTTAGTACTGAAGCTTTCTTT.

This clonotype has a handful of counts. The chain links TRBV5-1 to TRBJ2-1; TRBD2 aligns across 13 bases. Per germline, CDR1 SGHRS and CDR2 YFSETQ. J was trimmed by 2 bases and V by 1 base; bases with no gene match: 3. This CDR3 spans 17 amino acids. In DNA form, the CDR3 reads TGCGCCAGCAGCTTGCAACTAGCGGGAGGGACCTACAATGAGCAGTTCTTC. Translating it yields CASSLQLAGGTYNEQFF.

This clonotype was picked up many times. This chain's CDR3 is CASSVGTSVLADTQYF. The DNA of the CDR3 is TGTGCCAGCAGCGTAGGGACTAGCGTCCTGGCAGATACGCAGTATTTT. The chain employs TRBV9 and TRBJ2-3, with 9 positions matching TRBD2. This CDR3 is built from 16 residues. V was pared by 0 bases and J by 4 bases, with 6 bases of the junction left unmatched. Germline CDR1 is SGDLS and CDR2 is YYNGEE.

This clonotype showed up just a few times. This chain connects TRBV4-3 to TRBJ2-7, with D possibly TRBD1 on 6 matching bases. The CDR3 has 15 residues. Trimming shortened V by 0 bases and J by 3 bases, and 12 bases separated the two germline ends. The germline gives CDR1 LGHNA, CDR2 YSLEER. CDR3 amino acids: CASSQDYHRVYEQYF. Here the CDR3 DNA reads TGCGCCAGCAGCCAAGATTACCACAGGGTCTACGAGCAGTACTTC.

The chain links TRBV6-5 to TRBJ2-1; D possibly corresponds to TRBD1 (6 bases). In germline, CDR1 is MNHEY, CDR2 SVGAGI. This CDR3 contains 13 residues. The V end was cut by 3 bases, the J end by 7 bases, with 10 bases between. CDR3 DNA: TGTGCCAGCAGTTATATGAGGGGGAATGAGCAGTTCTTC. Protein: CASSYMRGNEQFF.

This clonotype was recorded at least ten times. DNA of the CDR3: TGTGCCAGCAAGAAGGGCTATTCTAGCGAGCAGTACTTC. This translates into CASKKGYSSEQYF. The V call is TRBV12-3 or TRBV12-4, the J call TRBJ2-7, with D unresolved. CDR3 length equals 13 residues. Trimming removed 7 bases from V and 6 bases from J, with 16 bases in between.

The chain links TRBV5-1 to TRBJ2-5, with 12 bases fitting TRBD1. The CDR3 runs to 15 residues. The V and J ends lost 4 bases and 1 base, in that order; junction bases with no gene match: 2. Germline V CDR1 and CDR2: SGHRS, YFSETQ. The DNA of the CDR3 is TGCGCCAGCAGCGGGGACAGGGGGCCCCAAGAGACCCAGTACTTC. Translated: CASSGDRGPQETQYF.

As DNA, the CDR3 is TGCAGCGTTGAATCCAGGGGTAGAGCCTACGAGCAGTACTTC. This encodes CSVESRGRAYEQYF. The chain is built from TRBV29-1 and TRBJ2-7, with TRBD1 as a possible D gene (6 bases). The V gene's germline CDR1 is SQVTM and CDR2 ANQGSEA. The CDR3 spans 14 residues. V lost 2 bases to trimming and J lost 2 bases, with 13 bases between them.

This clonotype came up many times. For the CDR3, the DNA is TGTGCCAGCAGCTTGGACGGGTTTACGGCTACCTACGAGCAGTACTTC. It translates to CASSLDGFTATYEQYF. The V call is TRBV5-6, the J call TRBJ2-7; D is uncertain. The ends were cut back, 0 bases at V and 2 bases at J, with 15 bases in the middle. CDR1 is SGHDT and CDR2 is YYEEEE in the germline V gene. This CDR3 is 16 amino acids long. Filled out from reference TRBV5-6 and TRBJ2-7, the complete variable domain reads DAGVTQSPTHLIKTRGQQVTLRCSPKSGHDTVSWYQQALGQGPQFIFQYYEEEERQRGNFPDRFSGHQFPNYSSELNVNALLLGDSALYLCASSLDGFTATYEQYFGPGTRLTVT.

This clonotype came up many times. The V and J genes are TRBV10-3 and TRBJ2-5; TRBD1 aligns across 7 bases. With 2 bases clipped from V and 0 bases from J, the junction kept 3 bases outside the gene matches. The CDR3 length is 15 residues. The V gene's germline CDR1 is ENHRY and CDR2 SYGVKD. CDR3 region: CAISEGTANQETQYF. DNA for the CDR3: TGTGCCATCAGTGAGGGGACAGCTAACCAAGAGACCCAGTACTTC.

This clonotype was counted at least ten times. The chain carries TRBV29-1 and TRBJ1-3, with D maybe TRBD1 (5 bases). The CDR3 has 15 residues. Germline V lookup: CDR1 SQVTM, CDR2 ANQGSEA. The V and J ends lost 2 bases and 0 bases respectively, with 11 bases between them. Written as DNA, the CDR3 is TGCAGCGTTGAAAGGGACGGGTACTCTGGAAACACCATATATTTT. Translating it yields CSVERDGYSGNTIYF.

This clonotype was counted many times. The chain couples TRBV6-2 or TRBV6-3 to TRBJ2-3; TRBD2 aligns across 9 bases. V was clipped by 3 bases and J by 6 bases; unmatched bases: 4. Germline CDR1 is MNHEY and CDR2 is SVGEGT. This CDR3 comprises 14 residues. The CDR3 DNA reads TGTGCCAGCAGTTATGGGACTAGCTCGGATACGCAGTATTTT. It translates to CASSYGTSSDTQYF.

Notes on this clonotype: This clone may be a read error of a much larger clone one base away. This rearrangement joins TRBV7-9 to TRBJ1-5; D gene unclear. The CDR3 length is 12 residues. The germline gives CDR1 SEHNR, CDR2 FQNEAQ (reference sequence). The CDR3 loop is CASSLENRPQHF. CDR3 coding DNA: TGTGCCAGCAGCTTAGAAAATCGGCCCCAGCATTTT. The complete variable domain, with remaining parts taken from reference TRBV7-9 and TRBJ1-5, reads DTGVSQNPRHKITKRGQNVTFRCDPISEHNRLYWYRQTLGQGPEFLTYFQNEAQLEKSRLLSDRFSAERPKGSFSTLEIQRTEQGDSAMYLCASSLENRPQHFGDGTRLSIL.

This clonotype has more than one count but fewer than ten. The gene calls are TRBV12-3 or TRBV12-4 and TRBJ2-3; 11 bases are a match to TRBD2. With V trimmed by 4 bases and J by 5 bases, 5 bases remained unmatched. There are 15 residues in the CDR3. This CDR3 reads CASSWLAGGRDTQYF. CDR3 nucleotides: TGTGCCAGCAGTTGGCTAGCGGGAGGAAGAGATACGCAGTATTTT.

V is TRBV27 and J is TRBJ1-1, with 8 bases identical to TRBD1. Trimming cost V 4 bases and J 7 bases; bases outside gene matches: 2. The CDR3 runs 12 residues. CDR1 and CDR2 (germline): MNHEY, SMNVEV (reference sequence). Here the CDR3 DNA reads TGTGCCAGCAGTTCCGGGACAGGTGAAGCTTTCTTT. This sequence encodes CASSSGTGEAFF.

The CDR3 DNA reads TGCGCCAGCAGCCAAGTAAGCGGGAAGAACACCGGGGAGCTGTTTTTT. Translating gives CASSQVSGKNTGELFF. The chain uses TRBV4-1 and TRBJ2-2, with 7 bases lining up with TRBD2. This CDR3 has 16 residues. V lost 1 base, J lost 1 base, and 3 bases stayed unmatched. Germline V gene data show CDR1 as MGHRA and CDR2 as YSYEKL.

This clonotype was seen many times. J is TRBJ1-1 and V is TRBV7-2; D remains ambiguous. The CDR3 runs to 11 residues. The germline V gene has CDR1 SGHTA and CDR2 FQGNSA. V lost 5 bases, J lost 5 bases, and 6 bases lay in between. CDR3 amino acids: CASSPLTEAFF. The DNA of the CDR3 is TGTGCCAGCAGCCCCTTAACTGAAGCTTTCTTT.

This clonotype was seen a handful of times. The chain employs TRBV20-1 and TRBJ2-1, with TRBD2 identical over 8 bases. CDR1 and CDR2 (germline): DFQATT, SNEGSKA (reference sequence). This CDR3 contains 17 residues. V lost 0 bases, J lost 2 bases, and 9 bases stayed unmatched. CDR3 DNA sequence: TGCAGTGCTAGAGATCCCCGGACTAGCACAACCTACAATGAGCAGTTCTTC. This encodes CSARDPRTSTTYNEQFF.

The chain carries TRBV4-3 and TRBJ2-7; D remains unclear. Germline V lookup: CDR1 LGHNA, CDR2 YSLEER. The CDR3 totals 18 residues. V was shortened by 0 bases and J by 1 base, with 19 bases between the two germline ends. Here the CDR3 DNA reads TGCGCCAGCAGCCAAGATTCATCGTATCTCAGTGCATCCTACGAGCAGTACTTC. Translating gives CASSQDSSYLSASYEQYF.

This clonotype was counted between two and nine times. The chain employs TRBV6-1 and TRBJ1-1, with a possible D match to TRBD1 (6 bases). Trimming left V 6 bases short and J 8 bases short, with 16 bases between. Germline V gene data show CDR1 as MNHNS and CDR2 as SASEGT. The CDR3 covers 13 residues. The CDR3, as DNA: TGTGCCAGCAGATGGTCCGAGGACAGCGAAGCTTTCTTT. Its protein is CASRWSEDSEAFF.